These 2 T cell receptor beta chains were all obtained from the same sample, sequenced in a study of blood T cell repertoires in COVID-19. Clones were read by immunoSEQ multiplex PCR, and TCRdb kept only the in-frame ones, dropping some. The sample shows approximately 280,000 clones, 70% to 90% of them seen only once. Sequences were obtained from peripheral blood. All receptors derive from a woman aged 70 to 79 with acute or convalescent COVID-19.

V gene TRBV29-1 combines with J gene TRBJ2-7; TRBD1 matches 7 bases. V was pared by 7 bases and J by 5 bases, with 5 bases of the junction left unmatched. Germline-derived CDR1 and CDR2 are SQVTM and ANQGSEA. The CDR3 totals 11 residues. The CDR3 DNA follows: TGCAGCGCGGGACAGAGCCACGAGCAGTACTTC. Translated: CSAGQSHEQYF.

The chain recombines TRBV18 with TRBJ2-1, with D uncertain. Per germline, CDR1 KGHSH and CDR2 LQKENI. V was cut by 1 base and J by 7 bases, with 5 bases left in between. The CDR3 has 12 residues. CDR3 in amino acids: CASSPLRNEQFF. The CDR3 DNA sequence: TGTGCCAGCTCACCACTTCGGAATGAGCAGTTCTTC.